This is a list of T cell receptor beta chains from one sample in a study of T cell repertoires in cytomegalovirus infection. Via MiXCR, TCRdb re-called the reads, giving one row per CDR3 protein. The profile shows approximately 730,000 distinct CDR3 sequences, just under 30% of them singletons. For these TCRs, the target antigens are not known. Here the sequenced sample was cultured CD8+ T cells from PBMCs, taken from culture after CMV antigen stimulation. The receptors shown here come from a human donor in good health (CMV status not recorded). Some clones in this sample may be carry-over from other donors' samples. The CDR3 runs from the conserved cysteine through the conserved F or W. Fields, in order: J gene, V gene, CDR3 protein.

TRBJ1-1 | TRBV7-8 | CASSSSGSGEAFF
TRBJ2-5 | TRBV12-3/TRBV12-4 | CASSGEGTEETQYF
TRBJ2-7 | TRBV11-2 | CASSYGTSNEQYF
TRBJ2-1 | TRBV27 | CASSLSRGQYNEQFF
TRBJ2-3 | TRBV7-8 | CASSPAGQLNIDTQYF
TRBJ2-1 | TRBV7-9 | CASSSEQGASNEQFF
TRBJ2-7 | TRBV12-3/TRBV12-4 | CASSSGDSLFYEQYF
TRBJ1-6 | TRBV20-1 | CSPSPPRDLALHF
TRBJ1-1 | TRBV7-9 | CASRLGAEDTEAFF
TRBJ2-1 | TRBV12-3/TRBV12-4 | CASSFTGLGNEQFF
TRBJ1-2 | TRBV7-9 | CASSLGYGYGYTF
TRBJ1-1 | TRBV7-6 | CASSLGTGAGNTEAFF
TRBJ2-5 | TRBV6-1 | CASSYNIRETQYF
TRBJ1-2 | TRBV6-4 | CANEGDRGNDYGYTF
TRBJ2-1 | TRBV12-5 | CASGGGGANEQFF
TRBJ1-1 | TRBV7-6 | CASSFPGPNTEAFF
TRBJ2-4 | TRBV7-6 | CASSLEPGQGPLAKNIQYF
TRBJ1-4 | TRBV15 | CATWSGSRLFF
TRBJ1-4 | TRBV4-1 | CASSVATNEKLFF
TRBJ1-2 | TRBV7-8 | CASSLAPQTKGYTF
TRBJ1-1 | TRBV12-3/TRBV12-4 | CASSFGPLDPNTEAFF
TRBJ1-1 | TRBV29-1 | CSVRKTDTEAFF
TRBJ2-1 | TRBV6-5 | CASSYSVVNEQFF
TRBJ2-7 | TRBV27 | CASSSRRPHEQYF
TRBJ1-3 | TRBV7-9 | CASTRPPGLAGNTIYF
TRBJ2-3 | TRBV11-2 | CASGLGPGGLATGTQYF
TRBJ2-1 | TRBV5-5 | CASSYRQPGWGYYNEQFF
TRBJ1-1 | TRBV9 | CASSVSPGATEAFF
TRBJ2-3 | TRBV5-4 | CASSAPGGATDTQYF
TRBJ1-5 | TRBV12-3/TRBV12-4 | CASSPGPLNQPQHF